This T cell receptor beta chain was sequenced for a study of T-cell memory formation after mild COVID-19. A 5'RACE reaction primed in the constant segment made cDNA libraries of TCR alpha and TCR beta, and these carried sample barcodes and UMIs. TCRdb processed the 5' RACE reads anew with MiXCR; each CDR3 protein has one entry. The table has about 55,000 distinct CDR3 sequences, around 9.5% seen once; the top ten hold more than 0.95%. The CDR3 totals 13 residues. The trim removed 5 bases at V and 8 bases at J, leaving 7 bases unmatched. The germline gives CDR1 SGHTA, CDR2 FQGNSA. The receptor's source is a man aged 18 to 30 who had mild COVID-19 (a few samples of this study predate the infection). Cell type and time point are not known. Sequencing was carried out using PBMCs or a T cell subset sorted from them (not recorded which). This rearrangement joins TRBV7-2 to TRBJ2-3, with 7 bases identical to TRBD2. The CDR3 bases are TGTGCCAGCAGCCCCGGGGGGATCGGTACGCAGTATTTT. As protein: CASSPGGIGTQYF.